This T cell receptor (beta chain) was observed in a study of cytomegalovirus exposure and HLA in healthy donors. Overall study context: Unique TCR beta sequences numbering approximately 120 million came from 150 million to 200 million T cells in an earlier analysis. Points from the study as a whole: A cluster of highly shared sequence variants was likely a sequencing artifact. Some V segments, including TRBV6-2 and TRBV6-3, were excluded as indistinguishable. Most TCR sequences were uncommon, yet certain public TCRs appeared in many donors.

Germline assignment: CDR1 SGHAT and CDR2 FQNNGV. The CDR3 extends over 13 amino acids. The V end was cut by 0 bases, the J end by 5 bases, with 4 bases between. The PCR had 60 Vbeta and 13 Jbeta primers. Assay used: immunoSEQ multiplex PCR; TCRdb lists only in-frame clones, some missing. The sample contains about 120,000 clones, approximately 80% of which appear only once. Notes on this clone: Its antigen is not identified.

The rearrangement uses TRBV11-2 and TRBJ2-2; D gene uncertain. This clonotype originated in a man aged 18 to 30 in good health and CMV-seronegative. Sequencing input: PBMCs. The CDR3: CASSLDLTGELFF. The CDR3 nucleotides are TGTGCCAGCAGCTTAGACCTGACCGGGGAGCTGTTTTTT.